The entry that follows covers one TCR beta chain sequence. This clonotype was seen ten or more times. Its antigen has not been determined. The record has no base qualities; no much larger clone is one base away. Donors were a few dozen systemically healthy Caucasian individuals from Russia aged 6 to 90 years. Ten milliliters of peripheral blood were drawn from each donor into EDTA-treated Vacutainer tubes. PBMCs were isolated by Ficoll-Paque density-gradient centrifugation, with at least 7 million obtained per sample. Trizol reagent was used to extract total RNA from PBMCs, with at least 5.5 micrograms per sample. Naive CD45RAhigh/CD27high T cell percentages were measured by flow cytometry on a PBMC aliquot from every donor. The data derive from a study of blood T cells in healthy people across ages (dated by TCRdb to about 2015). Broadly, across the study: Template switching captured roughly one uniquely barcoded TCR beta cDNA molecule per two T cells in model experiments. Donors were grouped into four age groups: young (average roughly 15 years), middle-aged (roughly 40), aged (about 60) and long-lived (about 82). Using deep sequencing normalized with unique cDNA molecular identifiers, the study measured how TCR beta repertoire diversity changes with age. To avoid experimental bias, donors of different ages were distributed randomly across sequencing lanes. The study analyzed two additional independent replicas of 1 million unique cDNA reads from the same blood draw for two donors, one aged 18 to 29 and one aged 80 or older.

Results and caveats for the whole study, not just this receptor: Donor CMV infection status was unknown, potentially confounding age-related changes in expanded clonotypes. Compared with the aged group, more naive CD4+ T cells, fewer expanded clones and increased TCR diversity were shown by the long-lived group, suggesting age selection. As age increased, observed TCR beta diversity per million T cells dropped in a roughly linear way, and a significant reduction was already evident by age around 41. Estimates of total diversity based on one million sequenced T cells were considered lower bounds and underestimates. Observed TCR beta diversity correlated strongly with the percentage of naive T cells measured by flow cytometry. Because profiling used bulk unsorted PBMCs, naive and antigen-experienced compartments could not be compared conclusively.

To prepare the library, 5' RACE was applied. The sample was run on an Illumina HiSeq 2500. A second PCR of about 6 to 11 cycles was performed with a sample-barcoded 5' primer and a J-beta primer mix. Each TCR beta cDNA molecule received a unique molecular identifier from a template-switch 5' adaptor carrying 12 random nucleotides. Each sample yielded at least 2.5 million CDR3-containing paired-end reads. All of the RNA was converted into first-strand cDNA using the Mint cDNA synthesis kit, with a TRBC-specific oligonucleotide serving as the primer. All cDNA was treated with uracil-DNA glycosylase and then went through a first 18-cycle PCR with the universal primers M1SS and BC2_uni_R. Processing in the source paper ran as follows. Each sample was normalized by randomly selecting 1 million high-quality reads, each carrying a distinct molecular identifier. Instead of being binned into consensus sequences, reads that shared molecular identifiers were thrown out. MiTCR, set to a Q25 quality threshold and the strictest error-elimination algorithm, was used for CDR3 identification, clonotype clustering and error correction. A nonparametric unseen species model with Euler transformation was used to estimate a lower bound on total TCR beta diversity. Starting from the raw public reads, TCRdb applied fastp trimming at Q25, assembled clones with MiXCR and retained in-frame beta chains. Identical CDR3 protein sequences are pooled into one entry, listed with their most common genes and DNA. Here the V and J calls rest on TCRdb's processing, not on the authors' analysis. The sample records about 1.7 million distinct CDR3 sequences, 28% of which are singletons. Clones ranked in the top ten supply 6.5% to 8.5% of the sample.

Per the germline V gene, SGHTA is the CDR1 and FQGNSA is the CDR2. The cysteine opens and the phenylalanine closes a CDR3 of 14 amino acids. Just the 42-base CDR3 DNA is kept, in frame starting at base 1. Clipping removes 3 bases from V and 5 bases from J, with 7 as the unmatched junction base count. The rearrangement joined TRBV7-2 to TRBJ2-7; 7 bases in the middle match TRBD1. The receptor was derived from a woman aged 30 to 39 in good health. Source material: blood. The CDR3 reads CASSLRTGTNEQYF. The DNA sequence reads TGTGCCAGCAGCTTGAGGACAGGAACAAACGAGCAGTACTTC.